Here is one T cell receptor (beta chain) with its context. Profiling relied on immunoSEQ multiplex PCR, and the TCRdb table lists in-frame clones only, not all of them. The profile shows approximately 220,000 clones, roughly 84% of them singletons. The sample originates from a study of blood T cell repertoires in COVID-19. The overall study: Sites across the United States, Italy and Spain contributed samples from acute and convalescent COVID-19. From T cells, B-cell-depleted T cells, or PBMCs came the material, which was cDNA or gDNA.

Trimming pared 6 bases from V and 5 bases from J, leaving 10 bases between. CDR1 and CDR2 (germline): DFQATT, SNEGSKA (reference sequence). CDR3 length: 11 residues. The chain employs TRBV20-1 and TRBJ1-2; a possible D gene is TRBD1 (6 bases). This receptor was taken from a woman aged 60 to 75 with acute or convalescent COVID-19. Sequencing input: peripheral blood. The CDR3 region has the DNA TGCAGTGCGCCGGACAGATATGGCTACACCTTC. Encoded protein: CSAPDRYGYTF.